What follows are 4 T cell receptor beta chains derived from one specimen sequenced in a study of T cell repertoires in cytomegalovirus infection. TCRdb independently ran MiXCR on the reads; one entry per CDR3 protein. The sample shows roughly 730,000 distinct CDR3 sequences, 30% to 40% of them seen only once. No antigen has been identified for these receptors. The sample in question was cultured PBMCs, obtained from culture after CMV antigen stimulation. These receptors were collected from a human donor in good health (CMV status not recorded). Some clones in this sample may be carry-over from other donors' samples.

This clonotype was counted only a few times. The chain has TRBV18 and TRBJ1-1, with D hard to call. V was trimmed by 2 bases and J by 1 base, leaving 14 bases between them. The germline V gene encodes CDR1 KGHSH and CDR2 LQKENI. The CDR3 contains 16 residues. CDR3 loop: CASSPRQAVANTEAFF. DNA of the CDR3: TGTGCCAGCTCACCAAGGCAGGCAGTAGCGAACACTGAAGCTTTCTTT.

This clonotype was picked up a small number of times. The CDR3 region is CASSLPGHLNTAFF. Here the CDR3 DNA reads TGTGCCAGCAGCTTACCGGGACACCTCAATACTGCTTTCTTT. This chain uses TRBV7-3 with TRBJ1-1; TRBD1 might be the D (6 bases). Germline V gene lookup returns CDR1 SGHTA and CDR2 FQGTGA. The CDR3 covers 14 residues. Trimming pared 2 bases from V and 11 bases from J, leaving 18 bases between.

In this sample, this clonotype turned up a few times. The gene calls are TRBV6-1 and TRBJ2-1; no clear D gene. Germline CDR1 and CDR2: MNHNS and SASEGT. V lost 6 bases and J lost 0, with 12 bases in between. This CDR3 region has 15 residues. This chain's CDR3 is CASSVDSRSYNEQFF. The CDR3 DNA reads TGTGCCAGCAGCGTTGACTCGCGCTCCTACAATGAGCAGTTCTTC.

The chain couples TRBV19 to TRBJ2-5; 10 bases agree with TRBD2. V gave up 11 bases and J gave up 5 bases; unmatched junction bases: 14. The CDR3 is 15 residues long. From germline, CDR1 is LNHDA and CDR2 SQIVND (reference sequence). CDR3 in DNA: TGTGCCTGGGGTTCCCTAGCGGGAGTATTGGAGACCCAGTACTTC. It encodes CAWGSLAGVLETQYF.